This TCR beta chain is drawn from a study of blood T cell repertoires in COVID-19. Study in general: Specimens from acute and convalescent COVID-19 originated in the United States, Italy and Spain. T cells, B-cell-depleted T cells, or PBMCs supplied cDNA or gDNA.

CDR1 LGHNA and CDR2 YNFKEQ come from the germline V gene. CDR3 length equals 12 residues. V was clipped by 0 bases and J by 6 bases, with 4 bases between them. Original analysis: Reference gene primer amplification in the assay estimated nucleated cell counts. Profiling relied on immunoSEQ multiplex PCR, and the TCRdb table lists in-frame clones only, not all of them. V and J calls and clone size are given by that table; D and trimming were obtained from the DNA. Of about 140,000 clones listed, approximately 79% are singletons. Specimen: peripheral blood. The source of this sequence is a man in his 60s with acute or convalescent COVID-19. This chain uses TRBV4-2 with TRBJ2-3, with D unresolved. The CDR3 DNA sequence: TGTGCCAGCAGCCAAGACTCGGATACGCAGTATTTT. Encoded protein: CASSQDSDTQYF.